A single sample is the source of the 21 T cell receptor beta chains below, sequenced in a study of T cells in localized non-small cell lung cancer (dated by TCRdb to the early 2020s). The library came from the immunoSEQ multiplex PCR assay. The immuneACCESS repertoire file appears here via TCRdb, limited to in-frame rearrangements. These files lack a portion of the clones; in checked studies, under half of the deficit traces to unresolved V genes, and the cause of the others is not known. Recorded for this sample are approximately 12,000 clones; about 86% of them occurred a single time. The ten most abundant clones make up 15% to 20% of the sample. The sample here was peripheral blood, taken before any cancer treatment. Receptors were obtained from a male donor at least 60 years old with stage I lung adenocarcinoma.

This chain links TRBV21-1 with TRBJ1-3; the table assigns TRBD1, which was not confirmed against the DNA. TRBV21-1 is labeled a pseudogene. This CDR3 has 16 residues. This CDR3 reads CASSKGGGQGNNTIYF. DNA of the CDR3: TGTGCCAGCAGCAAAGGTGGGGGACAGGGGAACAACACCATATATTTT.

The chain joins TRBV5-1 to TRBJ1-5; TRBD1 is a possible D gene (5 bases). V was trimmed by 1 base and J by 4 bases, leaving 12 bases between them. Germline V CDR1 and CDR2: SGHRS, YFSETQ. This CDR3 has 15 amino acids. CDR3 sequence reads: CASSLHGAGNQPQHF. The CDR3 region has the DNA TGCGCCAGCAGCTTGCACGGGGCCGGGAATCAGCCCCAGCATTTT.

Concerning this clone: The conserved phenylalanine or tryptophan normally closing the CDR3 is absent here, so this likely arose from a read error. The rearrangement joins TRBV27 to TRBJ1-2; D uncertain. The CDR3 consists of 15 residues. Germline V gene lookup returns CDR1 MNHEY and CDR2 SMNVEV (reference sequence). Deletions cut 8 bases from V and 4 bases from J, with 20 bases between. CDR3 residues: CASGTWSTALYGYTS. CDR3 DNA sequence: TGTGCCAGCGGCACGTGGAGTACAGCCCTCTATGGCTACACCTCC.

This clone was picked up one time. The chain carries TRBV5-1 and TRBJ1-1; the D is unclear. Germline assignment: CDR1 SGHRS and CDR2 YFSETQ. The V gene lost 0 bases and the J gene lost 1 base, with 7 bases spanning the gap. This CDR3 spans 14 amino acids. The CDR3 region has the DNA TGCGCCAGCAGCTTGGAACGACCGAACACTGAAGCTTTCTTT. Translated: CASSLERPNTEAFF. The variable domain in full, with the rest retrieved from reference TRBV5-1 and TRBJ1-1, is KAGVTQTPRYLIKTRGQQVTLSCSPISGHRSVSWYQQTPGQGLQFLFEYFSETQRNKGNFPGRFSGRQFSNSRSEMNVSTLELGDSALYLCASSLERPNTEAFFGQGTRLTVV.

V and J are TRBV18 and TRBJ1-1; 12 nucleotides agree with TRBD1. The trim removed 4 bases at V and 11 bases at J, leaving 14 bases unmatched. Germline V CDR1 and CDR2: KGHSH, LQKENI. The CDR3 covers 16 residues. CDR3 sequence reads: CASSLSPGQGANFAFF. Here the CDR3 DNA reads TGTGCCAGCTCACTCTCTCCGGGACAGGGGGCCAACTTCGCTTTCTTT.

Concerning this clone: At one boundary the junction diverges from the germline segment, which might be a read error. The chain joins TRBV4-2 to TRBJ1-5; D might be TRBD1 (5 bases). This CDR3 has 11 residues. Germline lookup yields CDR1 LGHNA and CDR2 YNFKEQ. The CDR3 is CASSQGGTPIF. In DNA form, the CDR3 reads TGTGCCAGCAGCCAAGGTGGGACCCCTATTTTT.

The chain carries TRBV18 and TRBJ2-7, with D possibly matching TRBD1 (5 bases). The CDR3 covers 14 residues. The V and J ends lost 3 bases and 6 bases respectively, with 15 bases between them. Germline lookup yields CDR1 KGHSH and CDR2 LQKENI. The CDR3 protein is CASSPDSVILEQYF. The CDR3 DNA follows: TGTGCCAGCTCACCCGACAGTGTCATACTCGAGCAGTACTTC.

The chain has TRBV14 and TRBJ2-1, with TRBD2 matching over 11 bases. The junction had 7 bases not matched to a gene; V was cut back by 0 bases and J by 15 bases. The CDR3 sequence is 14 residues long. From germline, CDR1 is SGHDN and CDR2 FVKESK. In DNA form, the CDR3 reads TGTGCCAGCAGCCAAGAGTCTCTAGCGGGAGGATGGTTCTTC. This gives the protein CASSQESLAGGWFF.

This sequence joins TRBV6-5 and TRBJ2-7, with D possibly being TRBD2 (6 bases). The CDR3 contains 13 residues. The germline V and J ends were trimmed by 4 bases and 3 bases, with 10 bases remaining between them. Germline V gene data show CDR1 as MNHEY and CDR2 as SVGAGI. The CDR3 region has the DNA TGTGCCAGCAGTTCGCCGACTAGCTACGAGCAGTACTTC. Translated, it gives CASSSPTSYEQYF.

This chain joins TRBV19 and TRBJ2-1; 7 positions match TRBD2. This CDR3 spans 15 amino acids. Per the germline V gene, CDR1 is LNHDA and CDR2 is SQIVND (reference sequence). Unmatched junction bases numbered 13, after V lost 10 bases and J lost 4 bases. In DNA, the CDR3 is TGTGCCACGCAAGAGGGGCGGGGGAGGTACAATGAGCAGTTCTTC. Translation: CATQEGRGRYNEQFF.

The J gene is TRBJ1-2, the V gene TRBV27; maybe TRBD1 (6 bases). The CDR3 is made up of 19 amino acids. Germline lookup yields CDR1 MNHEY and CDR2 SMNVEV (reference sequence). V was shortened by 6 bases and J by 1 base, with 27 bases between the two germline ends. In nucleotides, the CDR3 is TGTGCCAGCAGATCCAACAGGGCCTCTATGTCCCCCTTTAACTATGGCTACACCTTC. This codes for CASRSNRASMSPFNYGYTF.

The CDR3 nucleotides read TGTGCCAGCAGTAACCGGGACCGGCGGGATACGCAGTATTTT. This sequence encodes CASSNRDRRDTQYF. The chain is built from TRBV27 and TRBJ2-3, with D perhaps assigned TRBD1 or TRBD2 (5 bases each). CDR3 length: 14 amino acids. The V end lost 5 bases, the J end lost 6 bases, and 15 bases lay between the germline ends. Per germline, CDR1 MNHEY and CDR2 SMNVEV (reference sequence).

This chain joins TRBV5-8 and TRBJ2-1; TRBD2 aligns across 11 bases. The CDR3 contains 17 residues. J lost 9 bases, V lost 0 bases, and 11 bases had no gene match. Germline V lookup: CDR1 SGHTS, CDR2 YDEGEE. This chain's CDR3 is CASSLDLRLAGRGEQFF. CDR3 nucleotide sequence: TGTGCCAGCAGCTTGGACTTACGACTAGCGGGGCGGGGTGAGCAGTTCTTC.

The chain carries TRBV7-3 and TRBJ1-1; a possible D gene is TRBD1 (6 bases). V was clipped by 5 bases and J by 2 bases, with 15 bases between them. There are 15 residues in the CDR3. Germline-derived CDR1 and CDR2 are SGHTA and FQGTGA. The CDR3 loop reads CASSPRGGRNTEAFF. The CDR3 nucleotides are TGTGCCAGCAGCCCCCGAGGGGGACGTAACACTGAAGCTTTCTTT. The variable domain in full, with the rest retrieved from reference TRBV7-3 and TRBJ1-1, is GAGVSQTPSNKVTEKGKYVELRCDPISGHTALYWYRQSLGQGPEFLIYFQGTGAADDSGLPNDRFFAVRPEGSVSTLKIQRTERGDSAVYLCASSPRGGRNTEAFFGQGTRLTVV.

This clone was recorded once. The chain carries TRBV5-1 and TRBJ2-1; the D gene could be TRBD1 or TRBD2 (5 bases each). The germline V gene has CDR1 SGHRS and CDR2 YFSETQ. Trimming cost V 9 bases and J 0 bases, with 16 bases left between them. This CDR3 is 15 amino acids long. This CDR3 reads CATLRDPSSYNEQFF. CDR3 bases: TGCGCCACCCTGAGGGACCCAAGCTCCTACAATGAGCAGTTCTTC.

This chain links TRBV4-3 with TRBJ1-5, with 7 bases that match TRBD1. The CDR3 sequence is 14 residues long. CDR1 and CDR2 (germline): LGHNA, YSLEER. V lost 4 bases and J lost 4; bases outside the gene matches: 4. CDR3 in DNA: TGCGCCAGCAGCCCGGACAGGAGTAATCAGCCCCAGCATTTT. Protein: CASSPDRSNQPQHF.

The chain combines TRBV6-5 with TRBJ1-2; 9 positions agree with TRBD1. Germline values: CDR1 MNHEY, CDR2 SVGAGI. J was trimmed by 2 bases and V by 6 bases; bases with no gene match: 4. The CDR3 loop spans 14 amino acids. The CDR3 DNA follows: TGTGCCAGCAGAGTACAGGGGGCCAACTATGGCTACACCTTC. The encoded protein is CASRVQGANYGYTF.

The V call is TRBV28, the J call TRBJ2-7; maybe TRBD2 (7 bases). CDR3 size: 16 residues. Germline loops: CDR1 MDHEN, CDR2 SYDVKM. Trimming took 3 bases from V and 7 from J, leaving 22 bases between them. In DNA form, the CDR3 reads TGTGCCAGCAGTTTGGGGCTCGGGCGGGGGCGGCGAGAGCAGTACTTC. It encodes CASSLGLGRGRREQYF.

The genes are TRBV28 and TRBJ1-5; D uncertain. Germline loops: CDR1 MDHEN, CDR2 SYDVKM. The V gene lost 8 bases and the J gene lost 9 bases, with 14 bases spanning the gap. The CDR3 has 12 residues. CDR3 loop: CASASTLRPQHF. CDR3 in DNA: TGTGCCAGCGCCTCGACTCTTAGGCCCCAGCATTTT.

The chain couples TRBV23-1 to TRBJ2-4; the D gene is possibly TRBD2 (6 bases). TRBV23-1 counts as an open reading frame of uncertain function. V lost 0 bases, J lost 2 bases, and 17 bases lay in between. The CDR3 covers 18 residues. CDR3 in DNA: TGCGCCAGCAGTCAATCAGAACGGGGGATCAGCTCCAAAAACATTCAGTACTTC. It codes for CASSQSERGISSKNIQYF.

This clone was seen more than once but under ten times. The J gene is TRBJ2-6, the V gene TRBV4-1, with 10 bases lining up with TRBD1. V was pared by 0 bases and J by 3 bases, with 5 bases of the junction left unmatched. Germline V gene data show CDR1 as MGHRA and CDR2 as YSYEKL. The CDR3 covers 18 residues. CDR3: CASSQDPGTGVGANVLTF. CDR3 sequence (DNA): TGCGCCAGCAGCCAAGATCCCGGGACAGGGGTTGGGGCCAACGTCCTGACTTTC.